The 19 T cell receptor beta chains in this list originate from one sample, sequenced in a study of blood T cells in healthy people across ages. A J-beta primer mix and a sample-barcoded 5' primer were used in a second PCR of about 7 to 12 cycles. Each CDR3 protein is one row after TCRdb ran MiXCR on the 5' RACE reads. The sample has hundreds of thousands of distinct CDR3 sequences, over 20% seen once. The sample was blood. All receptors come from a man in his 70s in good health.

This clonotype was seen ten or more times. CDR3 DNA sequence: TGTGCCAGCAGCCCACCAGGACTATCCACAGATACGCAGTATTTT. This codes for CASSPPGLSTDTQYF. This chain uses TRBV7-9 with TRBJ2-3, with D perhaps matching TRBD2 (6 bases). Germline assignment: CDR1 SEHNR and CDR2 FQNEAQ (reference sequence). The V and J ends lost 5 bases and 2 bases respectively, with 14 bases between them. The CDR3 is 15 amino acids.

This clonotype was counted many times. The V gene is TRBV7-6, the J gene TRBJ2-5, with 13 positions matching TRBD2. The CDR3 length is 16 residues. Germline values: CDR1 SGHVS, CDR2 FNYEAQ. V dropped 4 bases and J dropped 1; count of bases not matched to a gene: 3. The CDR3 sequence: CASSSTSGRGQETQYF. The CDR3 DNA sequence: TGTGCCAGCAGCTCTACTAGCGGGAGGGGCCAAGAGACCCAGTACTTC.

This clonotype was recorded a few times. The V and J genes are TRBV5-1 and TRBJ2-3; D perhaps matches TRBD2 (6 bases). V gave up 2 bases and J gave up 8 bases, with 15 bases separating them. This CDR3 is 14 amino acids long. The germline V gene has CDR1 SGHRS and CDR2 YFSETQ. CDR3 sequence reads: CASSFSGAIATQYF. CDR3 nucleotide sequence: TGCGCCAGCAGCTTTAGCGGCGCAATCGCTACGCAGTATTTT.

The chain joins TRBV28 to TRBJ2-1; 9 bases map to TRBD2. J lost 5 bases, V lost 9 bases, and 2 bases had no gene match. The CDR3 is 12 residues long. The germline V gene encodes CDR1 MDHEN and CDR2 SYDVKM. CDR3 nucleotides: TGTGCCAGTGGACTAGCGCACAATGAGCAGTTCTTC. It yields the protein CASGLAHNEQFF.

The chain uses TRBV4-1 and TRBJ1-1; no clear D. The CDR3 has 15 amino acids. Trimming stripped 3 bases from V and 0 bases from J, with 11 bases between. Looked up from germline, CDR1 is MGHRA and CDR2 is YSYEKL. In DNA form, the CDR3 reads TGCGCCAGCAGCCAGACGGTACTGGTGAACACTGAAGCTTTCTTT. It is translated as CASSQTVLVNTEAFF.

The chain joins TRBV20-1 to TRBJ2-3, with D uncertain. Germline assignment: CDR1 DFQATT and CDR2 SNEGSKA (reference sequence). This CDR3 contains 13 residues. V was clipped by 1 base and J by 10 bases, with 15 bases between them. The CDR3 protein is CSARGPYHPAQYF. The CDR3 DNA sequence: TGCAGTGCTAGAGGGCCTTACCACCCGGCGCAGTATTTT.

This clonotype was observed a few times. The V and J genes are TRBV7-2 and TRBJ2-5; no clear D. The CDR3 extends over 14 amino acids. The V end was cut by 1 base, the J end by 5 bases, with 11 bases between. Germline V CDR1 and CDR2: SGHTA, FQGNSA. The chain's CDR3 is CASSLEPSRETQYF. DNA for the CDR3: TGTGCCAGCAGCTTAGAGCCCTCCCGGGAGACCCAGTACTTC.

The chain combines TRBV20-1 with TRBJ2-1; TRBD2 matches 14 bases. The length of the CDR3 is 16 residues. Trimming at V came to 3 bases and at J to 7 bases, leaving 8 bases not matched to a gene. Germline V gives CDR1 DFQATT, CDR2 SNEGSKA (reference sequence). The CDR3 loop reads CSASISGTSGRNEQFF. The CDR3 coding sequence is TGCAGTGCTAGCATAAGTGGGACTAGCGGGAGAAATGAGCAGTTCTTC.

The rearrangement links TRBV5-1 to TRBJ2-1, with D perhaps matching TRBD1 or TRBD2 (6 bases each). Trimming cost V 2 bases and J 1 base, with 16 bases left between them. The germline gives CDR1 SGHRS, CDR2 YFSETQ. CDR3 length: 17 amino acids. The CDR3 bases are TGCGCCAGCAGCTTTACAGGGAGAGGGAGGTCCTACAATGAGCAGTTCTTC. Protein product: CASSFTGRGRSYNEQFF.

This clonotype was observed once. This chain connects TRBV9 to TRBJ1-1, with TRBD1 as a possible D gene (5 bases). V lost 0 bases and J 5 bases, leaving 11 bases between the germline ends. CDR1 and CDR2 from the germline V gene are SGDLS and YYNGEE. CDR3 length: 14 residues. The CDR3 loop reads CASSVEPGSTEAFF. The CDR3 nucleotides read TGTGCCAGCAGCGTAGAGCCAGGGAGTACTGAAGCTTTCTTT.

This clonotype has a count of ten or more. The chain recombines TRBV3-1 with TRBJ2-5; tentative D call: TRBD2 (6 bases). The last part of the DNA fits TRBJ2-1 better; the J call may be wrong. This CDR3 comprises 14 residues. Looked up from germline, CDR1 is LGHDT and CDR2 is YNNKEL (reference sequence). CDR3 in DNA: TGTGCCAGCAGCCAATTTCGCGGGATCGGTGAGCAGTTCTTC. Amino acids: CASSQFRGIGEQFF.

The rearrangement links TRBV9 to TRBJ2-1, with 7 bases identical to TRBD2. CDR1 SGDLS and CDR2 YYNGEE come from the germline V gene. The V segment lost 0 bases and the J segment 0 bases; nucleotides outside the gene matches: 6. The CDR3 is made up of 17 amino acids. CDR3 protein: CASSVGGGRVSYNEQFF. As DNA, the CDR3 is TGTGCCAGCAGCGTAGGTGGGGGGAGGGTCTCCTACAATGAGCAGTTCTTC. Based on the CDR3 plus reference TRBV9 and TRBJ2-1, the full variable domain is DSGVTQTPKHLITATGQRVTLRCSPRSGDLSVYWYQQSLDQGLQFLIQYYNGEERAKGNILERFSAQQFPDLHSELNLSSLELGDSALYFCASSVGGGRVSYNEQFFGPGTRLTVL.

The chain links TRBV6-2 or TRBV6-3 to TRBJ2-7; a possible D gene is TRBD2 (6 bases). V was shortened by 2 bases and J by 7 bases, with 18 bases between the two germline ends. The CDR3 runs 15 residues. In germline, CDR1 is MNHEY, CDR2 SVGEGT. CDR3 protein: CASSYVEGRFWEQYF. The CDR3 coding sequence is TGTGCCAGCAGTTACGTGGAGGGGAGGTTTTGGGAGCAGTACTTC.

As to this clonotype: Sequence at one end of the junction differs from germline and may be a read error. The chain couples TRBV7-2 to TRBJ2-5; D is unresolved. The tail of the sequence fits TRBJ2-7 better, so the J call may be wrong. CDR1 and CDR2 (germline): SGHTA, FQGNSA. This CDR3 is built from 11 residues. Written as DNA, the CDR3 is TGTGCCAGCAGCCCCTCCAACGAGCAGTACTTC. It specifies CASSPSNEQYF.

The chain is built from TRBV20-1 and TRBJ2-5; D is uncertain. Germline V lookup: CDR1 DFQATT, CDR2 SNEGSKA (reference sequence). V was cut by 1 base and J by 4 bases, with 7 bases left in between. This CDR3 is 12 amino acids long. The chain's CDR3 is CSARVVIETQYF. Written as DNA, the CDR3 is TGCAGTGCTAGAGTAGTAATAGAGACCCAGTACTTC.

This clonotype has a handful of counts. The chain combines TRBV5-4 with TRBJ1-1; perhaps TRBD1 as D (5 bases). CDR1 is SGHNT and CDR2 is YYREEE in the germline V gene (reference sequence). This CDR3 has 14 residues. Between the trimmed V and J ends, which lost 4 bases and 0 bases, there was a span of 10 bases. The CDR3 nucleotides read TGTGCCAGCAGCCCCGGCAGGGTGAACACTGAAGCTTTCTTT. Translated, it gives CASSPGRVNTEAFF.

The chain recombines TRBV20-1 with TRBJ2-5; 9 bases line up with TRBD2. CDR1 and CDR2 (germline): DFQATT, SNEGSKA (reference sequence). CDR3 length equals 14 residues. V was clipped by 3 bases and J by 5 bases; unmatched bases: 7. This chain's CDR3 is CSASGAGGTETQYF. The CDR3 region has the DNA TGCAGTGCTAGTGGAGCGGGAGGCACCGAGACCCAGTACTTC.

The gene calls are TRBV28 and TRBJ1-2; D uncertain. Germline CDR1 MDHEN, CDR2 SYDVKM. The CDR3 is made up of 13 amino acids. V was shortened by 4 bases and J by 3 bases, with 9 bases between the two germline ends. Here the CDR3 reads CASSSLGHYGYTF. CDR3 nucleotide sequence: TGTGCCAGCAGTTCGCTAGGTCACTATGGCTACACCTTC.

The rearrangement uses TRBV28 and TRBJ2-3; 8 nucleotides align to TRBD1. With 5 bases clipped from V and 14 bases from J, the junction kept 15 bases outside the gene matches. The germline V gene encodes CDR1 MDHEN and CDR2 SYDVKM. The CDR3 consists of 14 residues. This CDR3 is CASSEQGAGSRWYF. Written as DNA, the CDR3 is TGTGCCAGCAGTGAGCAGGGGGCGGGAAGCAGATGGTATTTT.